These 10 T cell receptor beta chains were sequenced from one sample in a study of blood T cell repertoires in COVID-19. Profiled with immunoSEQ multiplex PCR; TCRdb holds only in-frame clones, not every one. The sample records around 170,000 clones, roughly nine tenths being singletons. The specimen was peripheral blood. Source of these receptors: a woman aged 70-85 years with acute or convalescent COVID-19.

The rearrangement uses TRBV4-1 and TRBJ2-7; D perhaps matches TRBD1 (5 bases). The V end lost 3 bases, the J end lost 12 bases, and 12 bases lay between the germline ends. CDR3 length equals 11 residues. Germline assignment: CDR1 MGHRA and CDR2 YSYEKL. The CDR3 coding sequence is TGCGCCAGCAGCCAGGCGACAGCGTTGTACTTC. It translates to CASSQATALYF.

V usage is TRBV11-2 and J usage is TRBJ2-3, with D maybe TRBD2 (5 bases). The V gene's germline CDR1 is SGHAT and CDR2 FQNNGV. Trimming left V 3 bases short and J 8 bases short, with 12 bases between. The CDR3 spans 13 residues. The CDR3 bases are TGTGCCAGCAGCTTTAGTGACGGAGGTACGCAGTATTTT. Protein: CASSFSDGGTQYF. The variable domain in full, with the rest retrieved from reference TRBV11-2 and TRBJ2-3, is EAGVAQSPRYKIIEKRQSVAFWCNPISGHATLYWYQQILGQGPKLLIQFQNNGVVDDSQLPKDRFSAERLKGVDSTLKIQPAKLEDSAVYLCASSFSDGGTQYFGPGTRLTVL.

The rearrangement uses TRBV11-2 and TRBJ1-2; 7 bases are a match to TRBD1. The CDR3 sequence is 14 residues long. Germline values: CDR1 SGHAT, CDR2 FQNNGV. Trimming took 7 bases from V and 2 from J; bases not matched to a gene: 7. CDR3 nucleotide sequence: TGTGCCAGCACCCCGGACAGGAGCAACTATGGCTACACCTTC. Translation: CASTPDRSNYGYTF. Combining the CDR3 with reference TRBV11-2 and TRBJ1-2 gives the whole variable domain EAGVAQSPRYKIIEKRQSVAFWCNPISGHATLYWYQQILGQGPKLLIQFQNNGVVDDSQLPKDRFSAERLKGVDSTLKIQPAKLEDSAVYLCASTPDRSNYGYTFGSGTRLTVV.

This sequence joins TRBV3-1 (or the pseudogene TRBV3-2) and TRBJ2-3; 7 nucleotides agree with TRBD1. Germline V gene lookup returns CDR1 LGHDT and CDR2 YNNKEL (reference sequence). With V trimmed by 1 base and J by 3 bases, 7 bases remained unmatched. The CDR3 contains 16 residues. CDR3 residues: CASSQAGQDITDTQYF. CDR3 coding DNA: TGTGCCAGCAGCCAAGCCGGACAGGATATTACAGATACGCAGTATTTT.

CDR3 region: CASSRLDSPGNTIYF. The DNA for the CDR3 is TGTGCCAGCAGCCGTTTGGACAGTCCTGGAAACACCATATATTTT. The gene calls are TRBV14 and TRBJ1-3; possible D gene TRBD1, 6 bases. This CDR3 comprises 15 residues. V lost 4 bases and J lost 2, with 12 bases in between. Germline CDR1 SGHDN, CDR2 FVKESK. Complete variable domain (other parts from reference TRBV14 and TRBJ1-3): EAGVTQFPSHSVIEKGQTVTLRCDPISGHDNLYWYRRVMGKEIKFLLHFVKESKQDESGMPNNRFLAERTGGTYSTLKVQPAELEDSGVYFCASSRLDSPGNTIYFGEGSWLTVV.

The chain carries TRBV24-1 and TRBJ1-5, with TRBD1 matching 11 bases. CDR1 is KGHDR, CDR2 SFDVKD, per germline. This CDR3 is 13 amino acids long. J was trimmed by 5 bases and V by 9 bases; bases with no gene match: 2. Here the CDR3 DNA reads TGTGCCACCGGGACAGGGGGAGATCAGCCCCAGCATTTT. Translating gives CATGTGGDQPQHF.

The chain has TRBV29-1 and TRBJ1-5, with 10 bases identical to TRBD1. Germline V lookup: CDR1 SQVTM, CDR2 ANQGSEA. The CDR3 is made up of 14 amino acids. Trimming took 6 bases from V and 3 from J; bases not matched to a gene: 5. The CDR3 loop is CSVRTGGFNQPQHF. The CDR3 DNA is TGCAGCGTCCGGACAGGGGGGTTCAATCAGCCCCAGCATTTT.

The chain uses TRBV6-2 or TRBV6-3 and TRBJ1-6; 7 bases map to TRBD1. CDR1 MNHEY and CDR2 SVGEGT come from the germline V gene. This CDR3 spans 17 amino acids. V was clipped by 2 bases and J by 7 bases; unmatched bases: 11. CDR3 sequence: CASSYAHPGQQNSPLHF. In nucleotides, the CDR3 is TGTGCCAGCAGTTACGCCCACCCGGGACAGCAGAATTCACCCCTCCACTTT.

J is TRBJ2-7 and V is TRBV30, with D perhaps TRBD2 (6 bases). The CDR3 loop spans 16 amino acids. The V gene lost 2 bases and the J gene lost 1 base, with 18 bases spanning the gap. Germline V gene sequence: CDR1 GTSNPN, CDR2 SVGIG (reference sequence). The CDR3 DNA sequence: TGTGCCTGGAGTCCGACCTTGGGTAGCGGATCCTACGAGCAGTACTTC. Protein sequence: CAWSPTLGSGSYEQYF.

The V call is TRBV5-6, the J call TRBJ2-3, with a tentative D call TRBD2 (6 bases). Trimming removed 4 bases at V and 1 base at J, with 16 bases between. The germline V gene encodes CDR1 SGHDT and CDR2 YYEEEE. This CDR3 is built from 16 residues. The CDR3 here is CASSRTDGGRTDTQYF. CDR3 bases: TGTGCCAGCAGCCGGACGGACGGGGGACGCACAGATACGCAGTATTTT.